Below, one TCR beta chain is given with its context. Its antigen is undetermined. The entry originates in a study of tumour-infiltrating T cells in Burkitt lymphoma. Overall study: All epidemiological Burkitt lymphoma subtypes were represented in the cohort. Repertoire clonality predicted overall and progression-free survival. Study results and limitations: Public clonotypes, several, appeared across numerous Burkitt lymphoma patients.

CDR1 MNHEY and CDR2 SMNVEV come from the germline V gene (reference sequence). The CDR3 is made up of 16 amino acids. V lost 3 bases to trimming and J lost 0 bases, with 11 bases between them. Only in-frame clones appear in the TCRdb table, and some are missing; sequencing was by immunoSEQ multiplex PCR. Among 1,500 or so clones listed, 35% to 50% were seen once. The chain is built from TRBV27 and TRBJ1-4, with D uncertain. The sequencing input was tumor tissue. The receptor comes from a human donor with Burkitt lymphoma. The CDR3 spells CASSFLEPTTNEKLFF. CDR3 sequence (DNA): TGTGCCAGCAGTTTCCTCGAACCCACAACTAATGAAAAACTGTTTTTT.